A selection of T cell receptor beta chains follows, all from one sample in a study of PD-1 blockade in classical Hodgkin lymphoma. Produced via immunoSEQ multiplex PCR; TCRdb's table is partial and in-frame only. The sample lists 20,000 to 30,000 clones, approximately 87% occurring once. The sequencing used peripheral blood mononuclear cells (PBMCs), collected before the fourth cycle of nivolumab. The receptors derive from a human donor with classical Hodgkin lymphoma. The CDR3 runs from the conserved cysteine through the conserved F or W. D genes are given only for firm matches. Not every row has a clone size; where given, it reads once, few, many or a size class.

d_call: NA; v_call: TRBV7-2; clone_size: NA; cdr3_aa: CASSPAAGSYEQYF
d_call: NA; v_call: TRBV30; clone_size: NA; cdr3_aa: CAWMGEVSLGEQYF
d_call: TRBD2; v_call: TRBV7-3; clone_size: NA; cdr3_aa: CASSTGLAGGEQYF
d_call: NA; v_call: TRBV4-2; clone_size: NA; cdr3_aa: CASSQGLGGTGELFF
d_call: NA; v_call: TRBV9; clone_size: NA; cdr3_aa: CASSVQTITDTQYF
d_call: NA; v_call: TRBV6-1; clone_size: NA; cdr3_aa: CASSELGGINSPLHF
d_call: NA; v_call: TRBV5-1; clone_size: once; cdr3_aa: CASSFGITYGYTF
d_call: NA; v_call: TRBV6-5; clone_size: few; cdr3_aa: CASSYSGRGNTEAFF
d_call: TRBD1; v_call: TRBV6-1; clone_size: NA; cdr3_aa: CASKRDRSNEKLFF
d_call: TRBD1; v_call: TRBV5-4; clone_size: few; cdr3_aa: CASSPPGQGGMETQYF
d_call: NA; v_call: TRBV2; clone_size: NA; cdr3_aa: CASSRDSAETQYF
d_call: TRBD2; v_call: TRBV7-6; clone_size: NA; cdr3_aa: CASSPNSGGPFNEQFF
d_call: NA; v_call: TRBV4-1; clone_size: NA; cdr3_aa: CASSQLDLVSNYGYTF
d_call: NA; v_call: TRBV6-1; clone_size: NA; cdr3_aa: CASSDAGRVNTEAFF
d_call: TRBD2; v_call: TRBV6-1; clone_size: NA; cdr3_aa: CASSERLGLLAGGAYEQYF